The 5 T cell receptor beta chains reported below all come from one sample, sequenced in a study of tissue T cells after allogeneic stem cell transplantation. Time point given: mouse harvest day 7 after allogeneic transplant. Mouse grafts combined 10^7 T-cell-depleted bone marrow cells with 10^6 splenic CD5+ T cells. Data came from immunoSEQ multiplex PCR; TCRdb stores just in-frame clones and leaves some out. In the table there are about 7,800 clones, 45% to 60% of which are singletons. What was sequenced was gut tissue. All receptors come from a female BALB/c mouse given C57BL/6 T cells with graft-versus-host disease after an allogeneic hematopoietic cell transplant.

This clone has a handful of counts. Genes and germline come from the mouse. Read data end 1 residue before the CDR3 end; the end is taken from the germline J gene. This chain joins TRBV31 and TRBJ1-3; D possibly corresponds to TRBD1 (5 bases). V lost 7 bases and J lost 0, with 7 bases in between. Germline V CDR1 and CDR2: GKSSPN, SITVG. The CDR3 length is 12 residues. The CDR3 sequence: CASRASGNTLYF. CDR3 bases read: TGTGCCTCCAGGGCTTCTGGAAATACGCTCTAT.

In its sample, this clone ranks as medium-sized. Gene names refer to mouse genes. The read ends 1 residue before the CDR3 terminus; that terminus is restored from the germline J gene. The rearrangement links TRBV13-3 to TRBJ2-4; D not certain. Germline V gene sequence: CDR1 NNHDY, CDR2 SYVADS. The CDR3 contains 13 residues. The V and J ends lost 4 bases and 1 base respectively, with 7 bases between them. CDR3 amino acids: CASSSGGQNTLYF. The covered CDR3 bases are TGTGCCAGCAGTTCCGGGGGTCAAAACACCTTGTAC.

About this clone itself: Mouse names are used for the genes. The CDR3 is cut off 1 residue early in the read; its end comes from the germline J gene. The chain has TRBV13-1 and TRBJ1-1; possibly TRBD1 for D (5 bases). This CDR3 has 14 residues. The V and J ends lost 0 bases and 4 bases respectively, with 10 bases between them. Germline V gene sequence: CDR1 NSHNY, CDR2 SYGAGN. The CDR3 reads CASSDAQGGTEVFF. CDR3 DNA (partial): TGTGCCAGCAGTGATGCGCAGGGAGGCACAGAAGTCTTC.

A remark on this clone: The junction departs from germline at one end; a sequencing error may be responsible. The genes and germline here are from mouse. The DNA read from the CDR3 is TGTGCCAGCGGTGATGCGGGGGTGAGCTCCTATGAACAGTAC. It yields the protein CASGDAGVSSYEQY. The whole CDR3 protein is CASGDAGVSSYEQYF. The chain uses TRBV13-1 and TRBJ2-7, with D tentatively TRBD1 or TRBD2 (5 bases each). With the read ending 1 residue before the CDR3 end, the germline J gene is used to fill in that end. Germline loops: CDR1 NSHNY, CDR2 SYGAGN. CDR3 length: 15 residues.

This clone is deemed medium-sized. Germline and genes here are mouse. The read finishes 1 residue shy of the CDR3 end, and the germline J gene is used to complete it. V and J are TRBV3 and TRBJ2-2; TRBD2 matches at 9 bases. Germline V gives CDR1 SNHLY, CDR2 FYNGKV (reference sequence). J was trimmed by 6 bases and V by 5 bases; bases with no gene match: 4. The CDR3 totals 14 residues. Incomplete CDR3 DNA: TGTGCCAGCAGCCCTTACTGGGGGGCCGGGCAGCTCTAC. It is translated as CASSPYWGAGQLY. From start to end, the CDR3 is CASSPYWGAGQLYF. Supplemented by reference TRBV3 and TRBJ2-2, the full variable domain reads GPKVLQIPSHQIIDMGQMVTLNCDPVSNHLYFYWYKQILGQQMEFLVNFYNGKVMEKSKLFKDQFSVERPDGSYFTLKIQPTALEDSAVYFCASSPYWGAGQLYFGEGSKLTVL.